The sequence of this T cell receptor (beta chain) was determined in a study of blood T cell repertoires in COVID-19. The CDR3 covers 15 residues. From germline, CDR1 is LGHDT and CDR2 YNNKEL (reference sequence). J gave up 8 bases and V 1 base, and 5 bases lay outside the gene matches. The repertoire was sequenced with immunoSEQ multiplex PCR; TCRdb's copy has only in-frame clones and lacks some. The table records about 160,000 clones, 75% to 90% of them present only once. The chain uses TRBV3-1 (or the pseudogene TRBV3-2) and TRBJ1-4; the match to TRBD1 covers 9 bases. Sequencing was performed on peripheral blood. The source of this sequence is a human donor with acute or convalescent COVID-19. The donor label of this sample is uncertain. The CDR3 here is CASSQAGTGNEKLFF. The CDR3 DNA reads as TGTGCCAGCAGCCAAGCAGGGACAGGGAACGAAAAACTGTTTTTT.